Presented here are 14 T cell receptor beta chains from one specimen sequenced in a study of cytomegalovirus exposure and HLA in healthy donors. Both 60 Vbeta primers and 13 Jbeta primers went into the PCR. Here immunoSEQ multiplex PCR was the method, and the copy in TCRdb shows in-frame clones only, minus some. The table records roughly 200,000 clones, 77% of them present only once. The specimen was PBMCs. Every receptor here comes from a woman aged 60-75 years in good health and CMV-seropositive.

This chain connects TRBV5-1 to TRBJ1-1, with 7 bases fitting TRBD1. The CDR3 totals 15 residues. With V trimmed by 4 bases and J by 1 base, 7 bases remained unmatched. Germline assignment: CDR1 SGHRS and CDR2 YFSETQ. CDR3 in amino acids: CASSHGTVENTEAFF. Written as DNA, the CDR3 is TGCGCCAGCAGCCACGGGACAGTCGAGAACACTGAAGCTTTCTTT.

Remarks on this clone: An end of the junction differs from the germline gene, which may be a read error. V usage is TRBV5-4 and J usage is TRBJ2-1; 7 bases line up with TRBD2. CDR3 size: 17 residues. Looked up from germline, CDR1 is SGHNT and CDR2 is YYREEE (reference sequence). The chain's CDR3 is CASSFGAGDPGYTEQFF. The CDR3 bases are TGTGCCAGCAGCTTTGGCGCGGGAGACCCGGGTTACACTGAGCAGTTCTTC.

The J gene is TRBJ2-1, the V gene TRBV5-1; 9 positions match TRBD2. This CDR3 spans 17 amino acids. Germline assignment: CDR1 SGHRS and CDR2 YFSETQ. The V segment lost 9 bases and the J segment 4 bases; nucleotides outside the gene matches: 17. In nucleotides, the CDR3 is TGCGCCACCTCGCTGAACCTAGCGGGAAGAAAATACAATGAGCAGTTCTTC. Its protein is CATSLNLAGRKYNEQFF.

The rearrangement joins TRBV5-1 to TRBJ2-3, with 8 bases lining up with TRBD2. The CDR3 is 15 residues long. After removal of 0 bases from V and 2 bases from J, the junction contained 2 bases not matched to a gene. Per germline, CDR1 SGHRS and CDR2 YFSETQ. The CDR3 coding sequence is TGCGCCAGCAGCTTGGATAGCGGGGCCACAGATACGCAGTATTTT. Its translation is CASSLDSGATDTQYF.

The CDR3 protein is CASSIQGGDTQYF. CDR3 sequence (DNA): TGTGCCAGTAGTATTCAAGGGGGAGATACGCAGTATTTT. V usage is TRBV19 and J usage is TRBJ2-3, with TRBD1 as a possible D gene (6 bases). The CDR3 is made up of 13 amino acids. CDR1 and CDR2 from the germline V gene are LNHDA and SQIVND (reference sequence). The V and J ends lost 3 bases and 5 bases respectively, with 9 bases between them.

The gene calls are TRBV28 and TRBJ1-1; 8 positions match TRBD1. CDR3 length equals 14 residues. Per the germline V gene, CDR1 is MDHEN and CDR2 is SYDVKM. J was trimmed by 0 bases and V by 10 bases; bases with no gene match: 7. CDR3 coding DNA: TGTGCCATTCTTTCAGGGGGCCTGAACACTGAAGCTTTCTTT. It yields the protein CAILSGGLNTEAFF.

This clone occurred a few times. The genes are TRBV18 and TRBJ2-1; tentative D call: TRBD2 (5 bases). The CDR3 runs to 13 residues. V lost 2 bases, J lost 5 bases, and 7 bases lay in between. Germline loops: CDR1 KGHSH, CDR2 LQKENI. CDR3 DNA sequence: TGTGCCAGCTCACCAGCGGGTAACAATGAGCAGTTCTTC. Protein sequence: CASSPAGNNEQFF.

The V and J genes are TRBV2 and TRBJ1-5; D possibly corresponds to TRBD1 (6 bases). Germline CDR1 and CDR2: SNHLY and FYNNEI. The CDR3 is made up of 13 amino acids. Trimming left V 6 bases short and J 4 bases short, with 10 bases between. The CDR3 protein is CASRRQVNQPQHF. The CDR3 coding sequence is TGTGCCAGCAGGCGACAGGTGAATCAGCCCCAGCATTTT.

The V and J genes are TRBV30 and TRBJ2-5, with 8 positions matching TRBD2. After removal of 0 bases from V and 4 bases from J, the junction contained 7 bases not matched to a gene. This CDR3 has 15 amino acids. CDR1 and CDR2 (germline): GTSNPN, SVGIG (reference sequence). The CDR3 nucleotides are TGTGCCTGGAGTGTAATAGGTAGCGGGACAGAGACCCAGTACTTC. Protein sequence: CAWSVIGSGTETQYF. Full variable domain (missing parts from reference TRBV30 and TRBJ2-5): SQTIHQWPATLVQPVGSPLSLECTVEGTSNPNLYWYRQAAGRGLQLLFYSVGIGQISSEVPQNLSASRPQDRQFILSSKKLLLSDSGFYLCAWSVIGSGTETQYFGPGTRLLVL.

This chain joins TRBV5-5 and TRBJ2-7, with 8 bases fitting TRBD1. The ends lost 2 bases at V and 5 bases at J; junction bases unmatched: 9. Germline assignment: CDR1 SGHKS and CDR2 YYEKEE (reference sequence). The CDR3 loop spans 15 amino acids. The CDR3 loop reads CASSFETGVRNEQYF. In nucleotides, the CDR3 is TGTGCCAGCAGCTTTGAGACAGGGGTCAGGAACGAGCAGTACTTC.

This clone occurred a few times. This chain joins TRBV5-4 and TRBJ1-1; tentatively, D is TRBD1 (5 bases). Trimming removed 0 bases from V and 4 bases from J, with 10 bases in between. The CDR3 extends over 14 amino acids. Germline CDR1 and CDR2: SGHNT and YYREEE (reference sequence). The CDR3 is CASSLEGRATEAFF. The CDR3 nucleotides read TGTGCCAGCAGCTTGGAGGGGCGCGCCACTGAAGCTTTCTTT.

This clone has a handful of counts. The J gene is TRBJ2-1, the V gene TRBV15; 12 bases map to TRBD1. CDR1 is LNHNV, CDR2 YYDKDF, per germline (reference sequence). There are 17 residues in the CDR3. With 0 bases clipped from V and 8 bases from J, the junction kept 8 bases outside the gene matches. CDR3: CATSRDGGTGGWDEQFF. The CDR3 region has the DNA TGTGCCACCAGCAGAGATGGGGGGACAGGGGGCTGGGATGAGCAGTTCTTC.

This clone has more than one count but fewer than ten. CDR3 loop: CASNLDRGVSPLHF. The CDR3 coding sequence is TGTGCCAGCAACCTAGACAGGGGGGTTTCACCCCTCCACTTT. V usage is TRBV6-6 and J usage is TRBJ1-6; 9 bases are a match to TRBD1. Germline values: CDR1 MNHNY, CDR2 SVGAGI (reference sequence). The V segment lost 7 bases and the J segment 9 bases; nucleotides outside the gene matches: 7. The CDR3 is made up of 14 amino acids.

CDR3 in DNA: TGCGCCAGCAGCCAGGTCGGGAAGAGGGACAGGGGAAATCAGCCCCAGCATTTT. Amino acids: CASSQVGKRDRGNQPQHF. The chain joins TRBV4-1 to TRBJ1-5, with 10 bases aligning to TRBD1. The germline gives CDR1 MGHRA, CDR2 YSYEKL. Losses at the gene ends were 3 bases for V and 4 bases for J; bases not matched to a gene: 12. CDR3 size: 18 residues.